Listed below are T cell receptor beta chains from one sample, sequenced in a study of post-analysis software for immune sequencing data. TCRdb recomputed calls from the PCR reads with MiXCR, one row per CDR3 protein. This table has about 560,000 distinct CDR3 sequences, 44% appearing once. The sample was blood. The receptors come from a girl between 10 and 17 years old with multiple sclerosis. Each CDR3 is given without its conserved first and last residue.

TRBJ2-1,TRBV29-1,SVGGSRKYNEQF
TRBJ2-1,TRBV15,ATSRVPLGGGSSYNEQF
TRBJ2-1,TRBV5-5,ASSSAGGFRSEQF
TRBJ2-7,TRBV5-1,ASRRGLDEQY
TRBJ2-6,TRBV7-9,ASSLASSGADVLT
TRBJ2-1,TRBV7-2,ASSPGLPSDEQF
TRBJ2-7,TRBV3-1,ASSPRGQGNYEQY
TRBJ1-2,TRBV28,ASSFLGRDYGYT
TRBJ1-2,TRBV10-3,AIQGNYGYT
TRBJ2-5,TRBV12-3/TRBV12-4,ASRARDGLTREQY
TRBJ1-1,TRBV6-1,ASSDGPWTGGRLNTEAF
TRBJ2-7,TRBV10-1,ASSDLTSYYEQY
TRBJ1-2,TRBV7-9,ASSSQGDHGYT
TRBJ1-5,TRBV29-1,SVGLRDDSNQPQH
TRBJ1-2,TRBV6-5,ASSYESGGVGYT
TRBJ1-2,TRBV12-3/TRBV12-4,ASLRGGDPNYGYT
TRBJ2-3,TRBV10-3,ASRLGEGGTQY
TRBJ1-2,TRBV12-3/TRBV12-4,ASSYGADYGYT
TRBJ1-2,TRBV20-1,SARDFTGGVGYT
TRBJ2-7,TRBV10-3,AIAGGLTYEQY
TRBJ1-5,TRBV5-1,ASSLDSNQPQH
TRBJ2-5,TRBV29-1,SAIYQETQY
TRBJ2-7,TRBV4-1,ASSQGGGRKPYEQY
TRBJ1-1,TRBV6-6,ASSDRVNTEAF
TRBJ1-1,TRBV29-1,SVYGQQNTEAF
TRBJ2-6,TRBV7-9,ASSFPRALARANVLT
TRBJ2-1,TRBV19,ASSVLRDRVRGEQF
TRBJ1-5,TRBV20-1,SARGQGARNQPQH
TRBJ2-7,TRBV6-5,ASSGSRTPYEQY
TRBJ2-1,TRBV12-3/TRBV12-4,ASSLLSLLNGNEQF
TRBJ2-1,TRBV9,ASSVSGDSYNEQF
TRBJ2-1,TRBV5-1,ASSLYYLGSSYNEQF